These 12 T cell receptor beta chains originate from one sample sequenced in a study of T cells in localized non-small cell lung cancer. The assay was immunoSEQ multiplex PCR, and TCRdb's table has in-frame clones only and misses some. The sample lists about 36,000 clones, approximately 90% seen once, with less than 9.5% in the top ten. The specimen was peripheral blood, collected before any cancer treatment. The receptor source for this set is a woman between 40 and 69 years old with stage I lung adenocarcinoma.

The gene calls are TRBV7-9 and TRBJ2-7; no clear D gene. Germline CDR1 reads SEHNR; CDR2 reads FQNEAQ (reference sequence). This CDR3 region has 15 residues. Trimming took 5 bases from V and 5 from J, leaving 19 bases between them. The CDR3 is CASSPKLRLGNEQYF. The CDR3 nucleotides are TGTGCCAGCAGCCCGAAACTACGGCTAGGCAACGAGCAGTACTTC.

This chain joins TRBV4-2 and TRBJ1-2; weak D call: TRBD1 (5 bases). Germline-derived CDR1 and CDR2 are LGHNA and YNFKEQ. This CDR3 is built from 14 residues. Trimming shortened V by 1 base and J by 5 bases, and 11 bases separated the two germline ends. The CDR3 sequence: CASSQVDSPYGYTF. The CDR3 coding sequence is TGTGCCAGCAGCCAAGTCGACAGTCCATATGGCTACACCTTC.

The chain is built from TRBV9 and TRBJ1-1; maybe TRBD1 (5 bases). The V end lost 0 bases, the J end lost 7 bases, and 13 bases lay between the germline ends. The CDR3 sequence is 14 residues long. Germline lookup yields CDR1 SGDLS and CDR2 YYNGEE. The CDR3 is CASSVGRVEDEAFF. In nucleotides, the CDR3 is TGTGCCAGCAGCGTAGGCAGGGTAGAGGATGAAGCTTTCTTT.

The CDR3 reads CASSLQGAGLTEAFF. The DNA of the CDR3 is TGTGCCAGCAGCTTGCAGGGGGCCGGTTTGACTGAAGCTTTCTTT. This chain joins TRBV5-6 and TRBJ1-1, with 8 bases lining up with TRBD1. The CDR3 runs to 15 residues. Germline trimming cut 1 base from V and 5 bases from J; bases unmatched to any gene: 7. CDR1 and CDR2 (germline): SGHDT, YYEEEE.

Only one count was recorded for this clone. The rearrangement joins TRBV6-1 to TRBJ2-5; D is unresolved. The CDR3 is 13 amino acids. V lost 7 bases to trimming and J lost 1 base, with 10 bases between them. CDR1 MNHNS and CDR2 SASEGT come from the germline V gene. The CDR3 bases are TGTGCCAGCACCCCAGGCATCCAAGAGACCCAGTACTTC. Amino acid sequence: CASTPGIQETQYF.

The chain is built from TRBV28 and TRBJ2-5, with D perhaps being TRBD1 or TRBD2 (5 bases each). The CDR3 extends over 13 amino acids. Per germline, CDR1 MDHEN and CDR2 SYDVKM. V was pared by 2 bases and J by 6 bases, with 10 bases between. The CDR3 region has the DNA TGTGCCAGCAGTTTAGGGGGTATGCAGACCCAGTACTTC. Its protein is CASSLGGMQTQYF.

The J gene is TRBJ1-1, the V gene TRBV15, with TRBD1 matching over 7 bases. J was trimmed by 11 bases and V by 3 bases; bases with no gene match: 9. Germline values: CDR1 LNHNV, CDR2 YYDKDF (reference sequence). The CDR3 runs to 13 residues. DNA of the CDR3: TGTGCCACCAGCAGGACGACAGGGACGTATGCTTTCTTT. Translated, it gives CATSRTTGTYAFF.

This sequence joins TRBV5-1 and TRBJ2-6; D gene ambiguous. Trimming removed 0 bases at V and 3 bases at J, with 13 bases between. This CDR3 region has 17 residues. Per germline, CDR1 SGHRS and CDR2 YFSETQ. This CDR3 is CASSLGGGRLGANVLTF. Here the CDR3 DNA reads TGCGCCAGCAGCTTGGGAGGTGGGCGCCTTGGGGCCAACGTCCTGACTTTC.

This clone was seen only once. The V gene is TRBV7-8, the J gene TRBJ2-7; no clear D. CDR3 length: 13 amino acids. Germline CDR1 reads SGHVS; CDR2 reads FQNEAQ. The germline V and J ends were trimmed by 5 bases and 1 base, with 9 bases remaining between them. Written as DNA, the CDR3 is TGTGCCAGCAGCCAAAGATATTCCTACGAGCAGTACTTC. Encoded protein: CASSQRYSYEQYF. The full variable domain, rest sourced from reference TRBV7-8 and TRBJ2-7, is GAGVSQSPRYKVAKRGQDVALRCDPISGHVSLFWYQQALGQGPEFLTYFQNEAQLDKSGLPSDRFFAERPEGSVSTLKIQRTQQEDSAVYLCASSQRYSYEQYFGPGTRLTVT.

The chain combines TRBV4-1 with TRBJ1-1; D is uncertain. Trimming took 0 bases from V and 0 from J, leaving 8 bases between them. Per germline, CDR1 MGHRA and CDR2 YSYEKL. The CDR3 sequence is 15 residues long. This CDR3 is CASSQEGSLNTEAFF. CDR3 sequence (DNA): TGCGCCAGCAGCCAAGAGGGGTCTTTGAACACTGAAGCTTTCTTT.

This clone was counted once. The CDR3 DNA sequence: TGTGCCAGCAGTTTTAAGGGGGCGGACTATGGCTACACCTTC. This sequence encodes CASSFKGADYGYTF. The chain couples TRBV27 to TRBJ1-2, with 7 bases fitting TRBD1. This CDR3 comprises 14 residues. V was clipped by 3 bases and J by 3 bases; unmatched bases: 4. From germline, CDR1 is MNHEY and CDR2 SMNVEV (reference sequence).

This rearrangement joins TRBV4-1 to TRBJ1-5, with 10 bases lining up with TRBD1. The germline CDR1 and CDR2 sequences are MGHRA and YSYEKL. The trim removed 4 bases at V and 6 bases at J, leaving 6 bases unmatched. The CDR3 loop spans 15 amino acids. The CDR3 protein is CASSRGQGVGQPQHF. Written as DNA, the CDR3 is TGCGCCAGCAGCCGCGGACAGGGGGTAGGTCAGCCCCAGCATTTT.